The TCR beta chain described here comes from a study of radiation and T cells in renal cell carcinoma. Background on the study: Nephrectomy followed 15 Gy stereotactic body radiation by 4 weeks. General study points: In blood, top tumor clones expanded by 2 weeks, shrinking by 4.

The time point: blood 2 weeks post-SBRT. Treatment reported: 15 Gy SBRT to primary tumor, nephrectomy 4 weeks later. Blood was sampled at baseline, 2 weeks and 4 weeks after SBRT. This clone has a single count. Its antigen is currently unknown. Clones were read by immunoSEQ multiplex PCR, and TCRdb kept only the in-frame ones, dropping some. The repertoire has around 120,000 clones, more than 80% of them found once; the top ten carry around 1.8%. CDR1 is SGDLS and CDR2 is YYNGEE in the germline V gene. Trimming took off 0 bases at V and 8 bases at J, with 14 bases between the two ends. The CDR3 runs to 15 residues.

This receptor was identified in a woman aged 60-70 years with renal cell carcinoma. The chain employs TRBV9 and TRBJ1-4, with D perhaps TRBD1 (6 bases). Sample: blood, taken from a patient whose treatment included radiotherapy and nephrectomy. DNA for the CDR3: TGTGCCAGCAGCGTAGCCCCGGGGGCTGGGGAAAAACTGTTTTTT. It encodes CASSVAPGAGEKLFF.